This T cell receptor beta chain was captured by sequencing in a study of T cell responses to AZD1222 COVID-19 vaccine (dated by TCRdb to the early 2020s). Notes on the research overall: Because spike-specific TCR depth and breadth did not differ between the two schedules, AZD1222 recipients who got a second dose at roughly 4 weeks were pooled with those who got a second dose at roughly 12 weeks. TCR sequencing covered fewer than 250 trial participants: 200 to 220 given two doses of AZD1222 and around 26 given two doses of MenACWY control vaccine. Trial participants were enrolled by age into 18-55, 56-69 and 70-plus year subgroups, with about 150, 27 and 61 TCR-sequenced participants respectively. The full study reports these points: After two AZD1222 doses, spike-specific TCR breadth and depth were significantly higher than at day 0 and than in MenACWY recipients. Because no day 14 peak-response samples were available, the repertoires could be characterized only after the peak T cell response. The 56-69-year group was small, and its depth increase did not reach significance, likely because of low power. Participants were mostly white British, with more females than males. The authors suggested clonal diversity may have been underestimated. Epitopes outside the regions mutated in the B.1.351 and B.1.1.7 variants were reportedly recognized by nearly half of the unique spike-specific TCRs. Only a handful of AZD1222 recipients were SARS-CoV-2 seropositive at baseline, limiting conclusions about previously exposed vaccinees. The vaccine-associated CD4 TCRs covered the entire spike protein, and the dominant responses fell in regions 160-218 and 743-854.

The CDR3 regions of human TCRbeta chains were analyzed by immunosequencing. As for the authors' bioinformatics: Repertoire TCRs were checked for matches against a reference library of SARS-CoV-2-specific TCRs that had been generated using the MIRA antigen-specificity platform. Breadth was defined as the fraction of unique TCRs that were SARS-CoV-2-associated. Depth was defined as the fraction of total T cells that were SARS-CoV-2-associated. Using the MIRA data, each spike-specific TCR was mapped to the spike region that the TCR reacts to and placed in a CD4 or CD8 class. Log10-transformed breadth and depth values were compared by one-way ANOVA with Sidak's multiple comparisons tests. TCRdb took this table from immuneACCESS and kept in-frame rearrangements with V and J called. Such tables lack part of the clones; where checked against another copy, unresolved V genes explain under half of the gap, and the rest is unexplained. V and J calls and clone size are those listed in that table; D and trimming were worked out from the DNA. For this sample the table gives approximately 74,000 clones, of which roughly 82% were detected only once. The leading ten clones occupy 2.5% to 3% of the sample.

The meaning of the sample's time point label: baseline before first vaccination. The vaccinee samples were drawn from two UK trials, COV001 and COV002, one of which was a single-blind randomized controlled phase 2/3 trial testing AZD1222 (ChAdOx1 nCoV-19) in healthy adults. For TCRbeta chain sequencing, PBMC samples were collected from trial participants at day 0 and at day 28 after the second dose. Comment on this clone: It has no known antigen specificity. There are no base qualities to consult, and no much larger clone falls within one base.

The material sequenced was peripheral blood, taken on day 0 of AZD1222 vaccination. The clonotype comes from an adult in good health.

This receptor has the CDR3 CASSQEAGGPHEQFF. The bases are TGTGCCAGCAGCCAAGAGGCGGGAGGGCCCCATGAGCAGTTCTTC. The chain is made from TRBV3-1 (or the pseudogene TRBV3-2) and TRBJ2-1, with 9 bases in between that match TRBD2. CDR1 and CDR2 are read off the germline V gene (reference sequence) as LGHDT and YNNKEL. Unmatched junction bases come to 5, with V trimmed by 0 bases and J by 8 bases. The CDR3, from cysteine to phenylalanine, totals 15 residues. Only the CDR3 part of the read is kept: 45 bases, read in frame from the first base.